This TCR beta chain was sequenced for a study of cytomegalovirus exposure and HLA in healthy donors. Study-level results: For presence/absence analyses, sequencing depth was assumed to be roughly uniform across donors. Later on, an analysis tied over 15,000 TCR beta sequences to HLA alleles at 0.05 false discovery rate.

The CDR3 totals 15 residues. With 0 bases removed from V and 4 bases from J, the gap between germline ends came to 13 bases. Germline CDR1 is SGDLS and CDR2 is YYNGEE. Of note for this clone: No antigen is known for it.

Primers: 60 Vbeta forward and 13 Jbeta reverse. In the original analysis: The count from a later analysis was 79 million or so unique TCR beta chains, about 10 million of them shared. Measured with immunoSEQ multiplex PCR; TCRdb has only the in-frame clones, and not every one. V, J and clone size are taken as reported in that table, and D and trimming were inferred from the DNA itself. The data show some 140,000 clones, with 79% seen just once and about 7% held by the top ten. The chain links TRBV9 to TRBJ1-2; TRBD1 might be the D (5 bases). Source material: PBMCs. The origin of this receptor is a man aged 35 to 55 in good health and CMV-seropositive. As DNA, the CDR3 is TGTGCCAGCAGCGTAGTGTCGGGGGTGACCTATGGCTACACCTTC. The encoded protein is CASSVVSGVTYGYTF.